The 6 T cell receptor beta chains below were found in one sample sequenced in a study of siplizumab effects on memory and regulatory T cells. Profiled with immunoSEQ multiplex PCR; TCRdb holds only in-frame clones, not every one. The sample lists over 80,000 clones; over 90% were seen once. The sequenced material came from non-Treg CD4+ T cells sorted from blood. All receptors derive from a human donor in good health.

This clone was found once. The chain couples TRBV28 to TRBJ2-7, with 11 bases matching TRBD2. CDR1 is MDHEN and CDR2 is SYDVKM in the germline V gene. The V and J ends lost 6 bases and 2 bases, in that order; junction bases with no gene match: 6. This CDR3 is built from 15 residues. CDR3 sequence: CASSRTSGRAYEQYF. CDR3 sequence (DNA): TGTGCCAGCAGCCGGACTAGCGGGCGGGCCTACGAGCAGTACTTC.

The chain couples TRBV6-1 to TRBJ2-7, with D tentatively TRBD1 (6 bases). Germline CDR1 and CDR2: MNHNS and SASEGT. The V gene lost 3 bases and the J gene lost 6 bases, with 15 bases spanning the gap. The CDR3 spans 14 residues. Here the CDR3 reads CASSENRVSGEQYF. The DNA of the CDR3 is TGTGCCAGCAGTGAGAACAGGGTCTCTGGCGAGCAGTACTTC.

The rearrangement joins TRBV4-1 to TRBJ2-2; 8 positions match TRBD1. Germline trimming cut 1 base from V and 5 bases from J; bases unmatched to any gene: 9. The CDR3 contains 17 residues. The germline CDR1 and CDR2 sequences are MGHRA and YSYEKL. The DNA of the CDR3 is TGCGCCAGCAGCCAAGTTACGGGACAGGCTCGGACCGGGGAGCTGTTTTTT. Encoded protein: CASSQVTGQARTGELFF.

The chain carries TRBV5-1 and TRBJ1-5, with D uncertain. The CDR3 spans 14 residues. V was pared by 0 bases and J by 5 bases, with 9 bases between. CDR1 is SGHRS and CDR2 is YFSETQ in the germline V gene. The chain's CDR3 is CASSLGGLYQPQHF. The CDR3 nucleotides are TGCGCCAGCAGCTTGGGCGGTTTATATCAGCCCCAGCATTTT.

The rearrangement links TRBV5-1 to TRBJ2-2; D call uncertain. This CDR3 comprises 15 residues. Germline V lookup: CDR1 SGHRS, CDR2 YFSETQ. V dropped 0 bases and J dropped 7 bases, with 13 bases sitting between them. As DNA, the CDR3 is TGCGCCAGCAGCTTGGCATTTCGGTACGGCGGGGAGCTGTTTTTT. Its protein is CASSLAFRYGGELFF.

Written as DNA, the CDR3 is TGTGCCAGCAGCGTGGGACAGGGGTCCTACGAGCAGTACTTC. Its protein is CASSVGQGSYEQYF. The rearrangement joins TRBV11-3 to TRBJ2-7, with 10 bases lining up with TRBD1. Trimming took 5 bases from V and 1 from J; bases not matched to a gene: 2. The germline CDR1 and CDR2 sequences are SGHNT and YENEEA. The CDR3 is 14 residues long. Based on the CDR3 plus reference TRBV11-3 and TRBJ2-7, the full variable domain is EAGVVQSPRYKIIEKKQPVAFWCNPISGHNTLYWYLQNLGQGPELLIRYENEEAVDDSQLPKDRFSAERLKGVDSTLKIQPAELGDSAVYLCASSVGQGSYEQYFGPGTRLTVT.